This is a list of T cell receptor beta chains from one sample in a study of blood T cell repertoires in COVID-19. This table comes from immunoSEQ multiplex PCR, and its TCRdb copy is limited to in-frame clones, with some not included. The sample contains a few hundred thousand clones, roughly 90% of which appear only once. The specimen sequenced was peripheral blood. The receptors shown here come from a woman in her 30s with COVID-19, enrolled during active disease. Each CDR3 is given with its conserved first and last residue. Fields, in order: clone size, D gene, J gene, V gene, CDR3 DNA, CDR3 protein. D genes are given only for firm matches. For some rows the clone size is stated as once, few or many, or as a class when expanded; others skip it.

>.|.|TRBJ1-4|TRBV3-1/TRBV3-2
TGTGCCAGCAGCCCCGGTAGCGCAGGCCGAAATGAAAAACTGTTTTTT
CASSPGSAGRNEKLFF
>.|.|TRBJ1-2|TRBV27
TGTGCCAGCAGTCCTTGGGGAGGGGGTGGTGGCTACACCTTC
CASSPWGGGGGYTF
>.|TRBD2|TRBJ2-7|TRBV6-6
TGTGCCAGCAGTTACGGGAGGGACTACGAGCAGTACTTC
CASSYGRDYEQYF
>.|TRBD1|TRBJ2-2|TRBV19
TGTGCCAGTAGTAGTCTGGACAGGTACACCGGGGAGCTGTTTTTT
CASSSLDRYTGELFF
>.|.|TRBJ2-5|TRBV7-9
TGTGCCAGCAGCCGCGCGCCCGGGGGGCCAGAGACCCAGTACTTC
CASSRAPGGPETQYF
>.|.|TRBJ1-6|TRBV6-2/TRBV6-3
TGTGCCAGCAGTTACTCGACAGATCTTAATTCACCCCTCCACTTT
CASSYSTDLNSPLHF
>.|.|TRBJ2-1|TRBV7-2
TGTGCCAGCAGCTTCGGCCAAGACAGGTACGGGTTGAATGAGCAGTTCTTC
CASSFGQDRYGLNEQFF
>few|.|TRBJ2-2|TRBV6-4
TGTGCCAGCAGTGCGGGGAACACCGGGGAGCTGTTTTTT
CASSAGNTGELFF
>.|TRBD1|TRBJ1-1|TRBV6-1
TGTGCCAGCAGTGGCCCCCAGAGACAGGGTCGGGGGAACACTGAAGCTTTCTTT
CASSGPQRQGRGNTEAFF
>.|.|TRBJ2-1|TRBV6-5
TGTGCCAGCAGTTTAGAAAGCGGAGGATTCAATGAGCAGTTCTTC
CASSLESGGFNEQFF
>few|.|TRBJ1-3|TRBV5-1
TGCGCCAGCAGCTTGGCAGGGTCCGGCTCTGGAAACACCATATATTTT
CASSLAGSGSGNTIYF
>.|TRBD1|TRBJ1-2|TRBV5-4
TGTGCCAGCAGCGGAGGGGACAGCAACTATGGCTACACCTTC
CASSGGDSNYGYTF
>.|TRBD1|TRBJ1-1|TRBV11-2
TGTGCCAGCAGCTTAGATTTAGGCAGGGGGTCCACTGAAGCTTTCTTT
CASSLDLGRGSTEAFF
>.|TRBD1|TRBJ1-2|TRBV5-6
TGTGCCAGCAGCCAAAGGGGACAGAAAAACTATGGCTACACCTTC
CASSQRGQKNYGYTF
>.|TRBD1|TRBJ1-2|TRBV6-5
TGTGCCAGCAGGACAGGGACCACCTATGGCTACACCTTC
CASRTGTTYGYTF
>.|.|TRBJ2-3|TRBV6-4
TGTGCCAGCAGCAGCGGGAGCACAGATACGCAGTATTTT
CASSSGSTDTQYF
>.|.|TRBJ1-2|TRBV6-2/TRBV6-3
TGTGCCAGCAGTTACTCGAGGCAGGGGCGGCTTAACTATGGCTACACCTTC
CASSYSRQGRLNYGYTF